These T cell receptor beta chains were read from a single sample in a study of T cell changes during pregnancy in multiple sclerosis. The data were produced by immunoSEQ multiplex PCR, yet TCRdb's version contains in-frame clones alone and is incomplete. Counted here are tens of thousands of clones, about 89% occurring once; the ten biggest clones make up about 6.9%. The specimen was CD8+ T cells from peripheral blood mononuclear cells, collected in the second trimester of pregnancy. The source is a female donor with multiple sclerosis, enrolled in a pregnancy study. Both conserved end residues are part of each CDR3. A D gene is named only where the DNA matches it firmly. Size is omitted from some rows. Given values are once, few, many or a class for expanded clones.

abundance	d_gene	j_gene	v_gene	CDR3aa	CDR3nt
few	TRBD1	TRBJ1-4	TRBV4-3	CASSQTDRGNQLGEKLFF	TGCGCCAGCAGCCAAACGGACAGGGGAAACCAACTGGGTGAAAAACTGTTTTTT
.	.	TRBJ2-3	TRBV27	CASSSYTDTQYF	TGTGCCAGCAGTTCCTACACAGATACGCAGTATTTT
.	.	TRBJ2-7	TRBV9	CASSVGADRTYEQYF	TGTGCCAGCAGCGTAGGAGCGGATAGAACCTACGAGCAGTACTTC
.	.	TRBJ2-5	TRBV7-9	CASSDSTGTLGETQYF	TGTGCCAGCAGCGATAGCACCGGGACTTTGGGGGAGACCCAGTACTTC
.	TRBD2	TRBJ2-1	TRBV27	CASSITPGTIYEQFF	TGTGCCAGCAGTATCACACCCGGGACTATTTATGAGCAGTTCTTC
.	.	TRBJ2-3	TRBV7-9	CASRQGADTQYF	TGTGCCAGCAGACAGGGCGCAGATACGCAGTATTTT
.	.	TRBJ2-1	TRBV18	CASSFTGSQDEQFF	TGTGCCAGCTCGTTCACAGGCAGCCAGGATGAGCAGTTCTTC
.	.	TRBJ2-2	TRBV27	CASSLVGVTGELFF	TGTGCCAGCAGTTTAGTAGGGGTCACCGGGGAGCTGTTTTTT
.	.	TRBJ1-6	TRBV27	CASTATGGNSPLHF	TGTGCCAGCACCGCGACTGGAGGGAATTCACCCCTCCACTTT
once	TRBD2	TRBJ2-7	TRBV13	CASSQLAGAEQYF	TGTGCCAGCAGCCAATTAGCGGGTGCCGAGCAGTACTTC
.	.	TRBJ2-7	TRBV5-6	CASSLEFRPGEQYF	TGTGCCAGCAGCTTGGAATTCAGGCCGGGGGAGCAGTACTTC
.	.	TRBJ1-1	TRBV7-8	CASSLETGAVEAFF	TGTGCCAGCAGCTTAGAGACAGGAGCCGTTGAAGCTTTCTTT
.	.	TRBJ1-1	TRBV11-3	CASSLMATVTEAFF	TGTGCCAGCAGCTTAATGGCGACTGTCACTGAAGCTTTCTTT
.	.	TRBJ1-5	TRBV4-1	CASSLDSSNQPQHF	TGCGCCAGCAGCCTAGACAGTAGCAATCAGCCCCAGCATTTT
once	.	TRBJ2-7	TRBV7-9	CASSSRDNSYEQYF	TGTGCCAGCAGCTCTCGGGACAACTCCTACGAGCAGTACTTC
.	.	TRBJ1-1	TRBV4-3	CASSQAGNEAFF	TGCGCCAGCAGCCAAGCAGGGAATGAAGCTTTCTTT
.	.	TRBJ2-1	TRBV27	CASTVNNEQFF	TGTGCCAGCACCGTTAACAATGAGCAGTTCTTC
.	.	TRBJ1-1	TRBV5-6	CASSSLQRMNTEAFF	TGTGCCAGCAGCTCACTTCAGCGAATGAACACTGAAGCTTTCTTT
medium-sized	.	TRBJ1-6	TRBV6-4	CASSPTGGESSPLHF	TGTGCCAGCAGTCCGACGGGGGGAGAGAGTTCACCCCTCCACTTT
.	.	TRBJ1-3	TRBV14	CASSWGEHTIYF	TGTGCCAGCAGCTGGGGGGAACACACCATATATTTT
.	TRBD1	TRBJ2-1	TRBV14	CASSQDFGQGDNEQFF	TGTGCCAGCAGCCAAGATTTTGGCCAGGGGGACAATGAGCAGTTCTTC
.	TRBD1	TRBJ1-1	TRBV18	CASSPSRGRAFF	TGTGCCAGCTCACCATCCAGGGGGAGGGCTTTCTTT
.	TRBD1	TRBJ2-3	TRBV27	CASRDRWVAADTQYF	TGTGCCAGCAGGGACAGGTGGGTGGCCGCAGATACGCAGTATTTT
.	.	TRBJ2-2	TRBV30	CAWSADTGELFF	TGTGCCTGGAGTGCGGACACCGGGGAGCTGTTTTTT
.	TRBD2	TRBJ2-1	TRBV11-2	CASSLSGGAYNEQFF	TGTGCCAGCAGCTTAAGCGGGGGGGCGTACAATGAGCAGTTCTTC
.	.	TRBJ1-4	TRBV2	CASSGKDSAHRLWLNEKLFF	TGTGCCAGCAGTGGGAAAGATTCGGCGCACAGGTTGTGGTTAAATGAAAAACTGTTTTTT
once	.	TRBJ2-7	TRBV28	CASTTGRSSDYEQYF	TGTGCCAGCACCACCGGACGTTCTAGCGACTACGAGCAGTACTTC
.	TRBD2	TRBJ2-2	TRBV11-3	CASSPETSGGAPGELFF	TGTGCCAGCAGCCCTGAGACTAGCGGGGGGGCCCCCGGGGAGCTGTTTTTT
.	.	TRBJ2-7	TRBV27	CASSYSTPQAFAYEQYF	TGTGCCAGCAGTTACTCTACTCCCCAAGCATTTGCCTACGAGCAGTACTTC